This entry lists 21 T cell receptor beta chains sequenced from one sample in a study of response to subunit inactivated influenza vaccine. One entry per CDR3 protein, called by TCRdb with MiXCR from the RT-PCR reads. The data show about 530,000 distinct CDR3 sequences, with over 10% seen just once and roughly 13% held by the top ten. The sequenced sample was PBMCs from blood, obtained 40 to 50 days after vaccination. The receptor source for this set is a man in his fifties or sixties who received an inactivated influenza vaccine.

This clonotype has just a few counts. V is TRBV5-1 and J is TRBJ1-4, with a possible D match to TRBD1 (5 bases). V dropped 4 bases and J dropped 4 bases, with 17 bases sitting between them. The germline gives CDR1 SGHRS, CDR2 YFSETQ. This CDR3 is 16 amino acids long. This CDR3 reads CASSPRTGTGNEKLFF. The CDR3 nucleotides are TGCGCCAGCAGCCCTAGGACCGGGACCGGTAATGAAAAACTGTTTTTT.

The table lists this clonotype with a few counts. The genes are TRBV7-2 and TRBJ2-4; 9 positions agree with TRBD1. Germline V gene sequence: CDR1 SGHTA, CDR2 FQGNSA. V shed 4 bases and J 9 bases; nucleotides not matched to a gene: 4. This CDR3 region has 13 residues. The CDR3 bases are TGTGCCAGCAGCTCGGGACAGGGACGCATTCAGTACTTC. This sequence encodes CASSSGQGRIQYF.

V gene TRBV12-3 or TRBV12-4 combines with J gene TRBJ1-2; 8 bases line up with TRBD1. V trimming: 6 bases; J trimming: 8 bases; junction bases outside the gene matches: 11. This CDR3 has 14 amino acids. In nucleotides, the CDR3 is TGTGCCAGCAGATCGAGTGGACAGGGATGGGGCTACACCTTC. Its protein is CASRSSGQGWGYTF.

V and J are TRBV20-1 and TRBJ2-1; 8 nucleotides align to TRBD2. The CDR3 runs 13 residues. J was trimmed by 8 bases and V by 3 bases; bases with no gene match: 6. From germline, CDR1 is DFQATT and CDR2 SNEGSKA (reference sequence). The CDR3 sequence is CSASRGRRYEQFF. For the CDR3, the DNA is TGCAGTGCTAGCCGCGGGAGGAGGTATGAGCAGTTCTTC.

V usage is TRBV6-1 and J usage is TRBJ2-1; D tentatively reads TRBD1 or TRBD2 (6 bases each). The V and J ends lost 4 bases and 12 bases respectively, with 10 bases between them. CDR1 is MNHNS and CDR2 is SASEGT in the germline V gene. This CDR3 is built from 11 residues. The CDR3 here is CASSAGEVQFF. The CDR3 coding sequence is TGTGCCAGCAGTGCAGGGGAGGTGCAGTTCTTC.

This clonotype turned up a few times. V usage is TRBV5-1 and J usage is TRBJ2-3, with D possibly called TRBD1 or TRBD2 (5 bases each). The CDR3 totals 15 residues. V lost 2 bases and J lost 0, with 10 bases in between. Looked up from germline, CDR1 is SGHRS and CDR2 is YFSETQ. The CDR3 region is CASSFGDLSTDTQYF. CDR3 coding DNA: TGCGCCAGCAGCTTCGGGGACCTTAGCACAGATACGCAGTATTTT.

Only a few counts were recorded for this clonotype. The CDR3 DNA reads as TGTGCCAGCAGCCAAAGGGGCGCTGGGGCCAACGTCCTGACTTTC. The encoded protein is CASSQRGAGANVLTF. The V call is TRBV3-1, the J call TRBJ2-6, with D tentatively TRBD1 (5 bases). The V end lost 2 bases, the J end lost 2 bases, and 7 bases lay between the germline ends. Looked up from germline, CDR1 is LGHDT and CDR2 is YNNKEL (reference sequence). This CDR3 has 15 amino acids.

This chain uses TRBV10-3 with TRBJ2-7; either TRBD1 or TRBD2 may supply D (5 bases each). The CDR3 has 13 residues. Germline V CDR1 and CDR2: ENHRY, SYGVKD. V was cut by 1 base and J by 4 bases, with 8 bases left in between. CDR3 nucleotides: TGTGCCATCAGTGAGTTCGAGGGGTACGAGCAGTACTTC. This gives the protein CAISEFEGYEQYF.

This clonotype showed up many times. The gene calls are TRBV5-1 and TRBJ1-2; D might be TRBD1 (6 bases). Trimming removed 5 bases at V and 4 bases at J, with 18 bases between. Germline V gene data show CDR1 as SGHRS and CDR2 as YFSETQ. The CDR3 has 15 amino acids. Here the CDR3 reads CASRRTGNTAYGYTF. The CDR3 DNA reads TGCGCCAGCAGACGAACAGGGAACACCGCCTATGGCTACACCTTC.

The J gene is TRBJ1-2, the V gene TRBV20-1; 8 bases align to TRBD1. The CDR3 runs to 13 residues. Trimming removed 0 bases from V and 8 bases from J; junction bases left unmatched: 5. Germline V lookup: CDR1 DFQATT, CDR2 SNEGSKA (reference sequence). DNA for the CDR3: TGCAGTGCTAGAGAGAAGACAGGGGTAGGCTACACCTTC. Translation: CSAREKTGVGYTF.

This clonotype was detected only a few times. The genes are TRBV24-1 and TRBJ2-7; D not certain. From germline, CDR1 is KGHDR and CDR2 SFDVKD. Trimming left V 6 bases short and J 3 bases short, with 11 bases between. The CDR3 totals 13 residues. DNA for the CDR3: TGTGCCACCAGTTCCGGAGTTGGCTACGAGCAGTACTTC. Translating it yields CATSSGVGYEQYF.

This chain joins TRBV7-9 and TRBJ1-2; no reliable D call. The CDR3 totals 16 residues. The ends were cut back, 5 bases at V and 0 bases at J, with 16 bases in the middle. Germline values: CDR1 SEHNR, CDR2 FQNEAQ (reference sequence). Here the CDR3 reads CASSPASRSSNYGYTF. In DNA, the CDR3 is TGTGCCAGCAGCCCGGCTTCCCGCTCTTCTAACTATGGCTACACCTTC.

The chain recombines TRBV20-1 with TRBJ2-1; D unresolved. This CDR3 is built from 14 residues. Germline CDR1 is DFQATT and CDR2 is SNEGSKA (reference sequence). V was trimmed by 3 bases and J by 4 bases, leaving 13 bases between them. CDR3 protein: CSASKAVGYNEQFF. The CDR3 DNA follows: TGCAGTGCTAGCAAGGCGGTCGGATACAATGAGCAGTTCTTC.

A remark on this clonotype: A much larger clonotype is one base distant, so this may be a read error. The chain combines TRBV4-2 with TRBJ2-7; 7 nucleotides match TRBD1. Germline lookup yields CDR1 LGHNA and CDR2 YNFKEQ. J was trimmed by 3 bases and V by 0 bases; bases with no gene match: 11. This CDR3 is 17 amino acids long. The CDR3, as DNA: TGTGCCAGCAGCCAAGACTATGACAGGGCTTACAGCTACGAGCAGTACTTC. Translation gives CASSQDYDRAYSYEQYF.

A few counts support this clonotype. The chain joins TRBV7-3 to TRBJ2-3; no reliable D call. V was cut by 1 base and J by 6 bases, with 8 bases left in between. The CDR3 consists of 13 residues. The germline gives CDR1 SGHTA, CDR2 FQGTGA. In nucleotides, the CDR3 is TGTGCCAGCAGCTTAAAGGTTCAGGATACGCAGTATTTT. Protein sequence: CASSLKVQDTQYF.

This clonotype appeared a few times. The chain recombines TRBV7-9 with TRBJ2-1; D is unclear. Germline CDR1 reads SEHNR; CDR2 reads FQNEAQ (reference sequence). Trimming took off 6 bases at V and 4 bases at J, with 13 bases between the two ends. The CDR3 contains 14 residues. The CDR3 loop is CASRPPGPYNEQFF. The CDR3 nucleotides read TGTGCCAGCAGGCCTCCAGGTCCTTACAATGAGCAGTTCTTC.

This clonotype occurred a few times. The rearrangement links TRBV28 to TRBJ1-3; D call uncertain. Germline values: CDR1 MDHEN, CDR2 SYDVKM. Trimming stripped 3 bases from V and 0 bases from J, with 6 bases between. CDR3 size: 14 residues. The CDR3 loop reads CASSFPNSGNTIYF. The CDR3 nucleotides read TGTGCCAGCAGTTTTCCTAACTCTGGAAACACCATATATTTT.

This clonotype has a handful of counts. This chain links TRBV7-9 with TRBJ1-5; TRBD1 matches 10 bases. The CDR3 covers 15 residues. Germline loops: CDR1 SEHNR, CDR2 FQNEAQ (reference sequence). V gave up 5 bases and J gave up 5 bases; unmatched junction bases: 6. CDR3 sequence: CASSTGTGAHQPQHF. In DNA form, the CDR3 reads TGTGCCAGCAGCACCGGGACAGGGGCTCATCAGCCCCAGCATTTT. The variable domain in full, completed from reference TRBV7-9 and TRBJ1-5, reads DTGVSQNPRHKITKRGQNVTFRCDPISEHNRLYWYRQTLGQGPEFLTYFQNEAQLEKSRLLSDRFSAERPKGSFSTLEIQRTEQGDSAMYLCASSTGTGAHQPQHFGDGTRLSIL.

This clonotype was observed a few times. The chain carries TRBV2 and TRBJ1-2, with D possibly TRBD1 on 5 matching bases. V lost 6 bases, J lost 5 bases, and 16 bases lay in between. CDR1 and CDR2 from the germline V gene are SNHLY and FYNNEI. This CDR3 comprises 14 residues. The CDR3 loop is CASSVDEGRYGYTF. For the CDR3, the DNA is TGTGCCAGCAGCGTCGACGAGGGACGATATGGCTACACCTTC. Full variable domain (remainder filled in from reference TRBV2 and TRBJ1-2): EPEVTQTPSHQVTQMGQEVILRCVPISNHLYFYWYRQILGQKVEFLVSFYNNEISEKSEIFDDQFSVERPDGSNFTLKIRSTKLEDSAMYFCASSVDEGRYGYTFGSGTRLTVV.

This clonotype was seen only a few times. The gene calls are TRBV7-3 and TRBJ2-5; 9 nucleotides agree with TRBD1. The length of the CDR3 is 14 residues. In germline, CDR1 is SGHTA, CDR2 FQGTGA. Trimming removed 4 bases from V and 5 bases from J; junction bases left unmatched: 5. The CDR3 reads CASSWDRDSETQYF. The CDR3 DNA follows: TGTGCCAGCAGCTGGGACAGGGACTCCGAGACCCAGTACTTC. Variable domain in full (rest from reference TRBV7-3 and TRBJ2-5): GAGVSQTPSNKVTEKGKYVELRCDPISGHTALYWYRQSLGQGPEFLIYFQGTGAADDSGLPNDRFFAVRPEGSVSTLKIQRTERGDSAVYLCASSWDRDSETQYFGPGTRLLVL.

The chain combines TRBV29-1 with TRBJ2-2; D perhaps matches TRBD2 (7 bases). This CDR3 is built from 14 residues. The germline V gene has CDR1 SQVTM and CDR2 ANQGSEA. The V and J ends lost 7 bases and 2 bases respectively, with 14 bases between them. CDR3 in amino acids: CSAAGGPNTGELFF. The CDR3 bases are TGCAGCGCCGCCGGGGGGCCTAACACCGGGGAGCTGTTTTTT.